This T cell receptor beta chain was obtained from a study of blood T cell repertoires in COVID-19. Sequencing used immunoSEQ multiplex PCR; TCRdb keeps in-frame clones, though not all of them. The sample yields under 170,000 clones, approximately 80% seen once. This clone was found once. The CDR3 loop spans 13 amino acids. Trimming stripped 2 bases from V and 7 bases from J, with 9 bases between. The chain joins TRBV12-3 or TRBV12-4 to TRBJ1-5, with D unresolved. The sequence came from a man aged 65-85 years with acute or convalescent COVID-19. What was sequenced was peripheral blood. CDR3 region: CASSLSRYQPQHF. The CDR3 bases are TGTGCCAGCAGTTTATCACGGTACCAGCCCCAGCATTTT.